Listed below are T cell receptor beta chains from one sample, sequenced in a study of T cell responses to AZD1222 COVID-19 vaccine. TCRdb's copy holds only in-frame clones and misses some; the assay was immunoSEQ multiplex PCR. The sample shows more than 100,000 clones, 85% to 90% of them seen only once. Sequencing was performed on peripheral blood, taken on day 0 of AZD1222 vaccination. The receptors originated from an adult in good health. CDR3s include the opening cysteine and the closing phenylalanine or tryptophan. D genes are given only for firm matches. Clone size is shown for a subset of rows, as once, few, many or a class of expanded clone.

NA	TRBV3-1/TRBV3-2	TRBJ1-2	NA	CASSYEGHYGYTF	TGTGCCAGCAGCTACGAAGGTCACTATGGCTACACCTTC
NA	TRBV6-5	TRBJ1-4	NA	CASSYSYRDTNEKLFF	TGTGCCAGCAGTTACTCGTACAGGGATACTAATGAAAAACTGTTTTTT
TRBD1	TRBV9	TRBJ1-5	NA	CASSVATLAGGAQQPQHF	TGTGCCAGCAGCGTAGCTACGTTGGCAGGGGGCGCGCAGCAGCCCCAGCATTTT
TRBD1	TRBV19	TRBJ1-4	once	CASSIYSDRPFGKLFF	TGTGCCAGTAGCATATACTCGGACAGGCCTTTTGGAAAACTGTTTTTT
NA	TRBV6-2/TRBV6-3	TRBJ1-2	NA	CASSYPRENYGYTF	TGTGCCAGCAGTTACCCGAGGGAAAACTATGGCTACACCTTC
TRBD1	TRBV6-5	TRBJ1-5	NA	CASSSQGGAQPQHF	TGTGCCAGCAGTAGCCAGGGGGGTGCCCAGCCCCAGCATTTT
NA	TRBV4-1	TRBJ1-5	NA	CASSQGRGSQPQHF	TGCGCCAGCAGCCAAGGTAGGGGCTCTCAGCCCCAGCATTTT
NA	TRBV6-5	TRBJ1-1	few	CASTRGVHTEAFF	TGTGCCAGCACACGGGGAGTCCACACTGAAGCTTTCTTT
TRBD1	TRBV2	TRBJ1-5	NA	CASSEGGRGQDQPQHF	TGTGCCAGCAGTGAAGGGGGGAGGGGGCAGGATCAGCCCCAGCATTTT
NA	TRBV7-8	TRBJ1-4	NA	CASSLTGQGEKLFF	TGTGCCAGCAGCCTGACGGGGCAGGGTGAAAAACTGTTTTTT
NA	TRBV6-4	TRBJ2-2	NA	CASRPRSNTGELFF	TGTGCCAGCAGGCCCCGATCGAACACCGGGGAGCTGTTTTTT
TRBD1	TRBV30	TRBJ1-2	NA	CAWSPTGGYGYTF	TGTGCCTGGAGCCCAACAGGGGGCTATGGCTACACCTTC
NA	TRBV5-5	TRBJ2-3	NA	CASSVPAHTDTQYF	TGTGCCAGCAGCGTGCCGGCCCACACAGATACGCAGTATTTT
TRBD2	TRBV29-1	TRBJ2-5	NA	CSLPGLAGETQYF	TGCAGCTTACCGGGACTAGCGGGAGAGACCCAGTACTTC
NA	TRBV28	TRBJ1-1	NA	CASSLTREAFF	TGTGCCAGCAGTCTCACACGGGAAGCTTTCTTT
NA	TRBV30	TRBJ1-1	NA	CAWSVQLNTEAFF	TGTGCCTGGAGTGTACAGTTGAACACTGAAGCTTTCTTT
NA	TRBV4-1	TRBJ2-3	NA	CASSQDKVNTDTQYF	TGCGCCAGCAGCCAAGATAAAGTGAACACAGATACGCAGTATTTT
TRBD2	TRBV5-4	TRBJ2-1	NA	CASSLARGSGSDNEQFF	TGTGCCAGCAGCCTCGCCCGGGGGAGCGGGAGTGACAATGAGCAGTTCTTC
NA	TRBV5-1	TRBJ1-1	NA	CASSVGQGSEAFF	TGCGCCAGCAGCGTAGGGCAGGGGTCTGAAGCTTTCTTT
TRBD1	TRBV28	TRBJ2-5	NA	CASSLGTGLLQTQYF	TGTGCCAGCAGCCTAGGGACAGGCCTCCTACAGACCCAGTACTTC
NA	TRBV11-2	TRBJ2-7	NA	CASSSLRASYEQYF	TGTGCCAGCAGCTCCCTGAGGGCGTCCTACGAGCAGTACTTC
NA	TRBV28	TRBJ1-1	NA	CASSFPQAMNTEAFF	TGTGCCAGCAGTTTCCCCCAGGCCATGAACACTGAAGCTTTCTTT
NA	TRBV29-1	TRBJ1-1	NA	CSGFLSGTEAFF	TGCAGCGGCTTTTTGAGTGGCACTGAAGCTTTCTTT
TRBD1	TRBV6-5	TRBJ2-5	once	CASRFTGEETQYF	TGTGCCAGCAGATTTACAGGGGAAGAGACCCAGTACTTC
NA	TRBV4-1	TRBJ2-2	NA	CASSQVHGELFF	TGCGCCAGCAGCCAAGTCCACGGGGAGCTGTTTTTT
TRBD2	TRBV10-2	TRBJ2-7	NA	CASSTGLAGGPLSAYEQYF	TGCGCCAGCAGCACCGGACTAGCGGGAGGGCCTCTCAGTGCCTACGAGCAGTACTTC
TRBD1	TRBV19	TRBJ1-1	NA	CASSKGQINTEAFF	TGTGCCAGTAGTAAGGGACAGATTAACACTGAAGCTTTCTTT
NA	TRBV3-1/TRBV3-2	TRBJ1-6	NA	CASSQGGGGSPLHF	TGTGCCAGCAGCCAAGGAGGGGGAGGATCACCCCTCCACTTT
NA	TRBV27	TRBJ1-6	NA	CASRAGVNSPLHF	TGTGCCAGCAGGGCAGGGGTTAATTCACCCCTCCACTTT
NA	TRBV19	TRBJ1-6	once	CASSIEGTASPLHF	TGTGCCAGTAGTATAGAGGGAACGGCCTCACCCCTCCACTTT
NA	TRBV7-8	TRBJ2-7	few	CASSSRLTPYEQYF	TGTGCCAGCAGCTCAAGACTCACCCCGTACGAGCAGTACTTC
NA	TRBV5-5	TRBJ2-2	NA	CASREGQPNTGELFF	TGTGCCAGCAGAGAGGGGCAACCGAACACCGGGGAGCTGTTTTTT
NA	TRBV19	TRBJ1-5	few	CASANRENQPQHF	TGTGCCAGCGCGAACAGGGAGAATCAGCCCCAGCATTTT
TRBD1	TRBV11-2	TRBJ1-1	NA	CASSGTVNTEAFF	TGTGCCAGTTCCGGGACAGTGAACACTGAAGCTTTCTTT
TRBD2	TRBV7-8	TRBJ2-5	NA	CASSPPSGVQETQYF	TGTGCCAGCAGCCCACCAAGCGGGGTGCAAGAGACCCAGTACTTC
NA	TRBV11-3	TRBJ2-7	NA	CASSLRDGTYEQYF	TGTGCCAGCAGCCTTAGGGACGGCACCTACGAGCAGTACTTC
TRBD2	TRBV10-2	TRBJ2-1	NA	CASRLAGGGEQFF	TGCGCCAGCAGACTAGCGGGGGGAGGGGAGCAGTTCTTC
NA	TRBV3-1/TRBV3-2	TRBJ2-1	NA	CASSQEDSEYNEQFF	TGTGCCAGCAGCCAAGAGGATAGCGAGTACAATGAGCAGTTCTTC
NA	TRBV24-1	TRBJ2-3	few	CATSDGGTDTQYF	TGTGCCACCTCGGATGGAGGCACAGATACGCAGTATTTT
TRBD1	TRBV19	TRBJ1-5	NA	CASSQKDRGRFGSNQPQHF	TGTGCCAGTAGCCAAAAGGACAGGGGGCGATTCGGGAGCAATCAGCCCCAGCATTTT
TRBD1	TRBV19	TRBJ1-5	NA	CASSFGQGFRPQHF	TGTGCCAGTAGTTTCGGACAGGGGTTCCGGCCCCAGCATTTT
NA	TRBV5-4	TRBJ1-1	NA	CASSLPGRWNTEAFF	TGTGCCAGCAGTTTACCGGGACGGTGGAACACTGAAGCTTTCTTT
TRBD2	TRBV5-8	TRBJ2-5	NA	CASSPGLAYQETQYF	TGTGCCAGCAGCCCGGGACTAGCGTACCAAGAGACCCAGTACTTC
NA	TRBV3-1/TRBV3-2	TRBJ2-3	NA	CASSQGTATDTQYF	TGTGCCAGCAGCCAAGGGACAGCCACAGATACGCAGTATTTT
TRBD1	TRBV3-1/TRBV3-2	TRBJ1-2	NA	CASSQVSGTGGEGYTF	TGTGCCAGCAGCCAAGTCTCCGGGACAGGGGGCGAAGGCTACACCTTC
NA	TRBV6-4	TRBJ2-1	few	CASSLAEGNEQFF	TGTGCCAGCAGTCTAGCTGAGGGGAATGAGCAGTTCTTC
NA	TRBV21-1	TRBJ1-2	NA	CASSKAESNYGYTF	TGTGCCAGCAGCAAAGCAGAATCTAACTATGGCTACACCTTC
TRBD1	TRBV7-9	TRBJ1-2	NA	CASSPPQGAGYGYTF	TGTGCCAGCAGCCCCCCCCAGGGGGCTGGGTATGGCTACACCTTC
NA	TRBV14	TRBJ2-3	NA	CASSQAFGRGTDTQYF	TGTGCCAGCAGCCAGGCTTTCGGGAGAGGCACAGATACGCAGTATTTT
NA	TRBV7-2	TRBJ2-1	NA	CASSLVGWRGDNEQFF	TGTGCCAGCAGCTTAGTTGGGTGGAGGGGGGACAATGAGCAGTTCTTC
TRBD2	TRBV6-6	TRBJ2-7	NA	CASSPSGLTYEQYF	TGTGCCAGCAGTCCTAGCGGGCTAACCTACGAGCAGTACTTC
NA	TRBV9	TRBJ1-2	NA	CASSTIGASLGYTF	TGTGCCAGCAGCACCATAGGGGCGTCGTTAGGCTACACCTTC
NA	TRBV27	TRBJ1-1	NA	CASSFGTTNTEAFF	TGTGCCAGCAGTTTTGGGACTACGAACACTGAAGCTTTCTTT
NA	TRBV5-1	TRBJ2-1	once	CASSVADRYNEQFF	TGCGCCAGCAGCGTAGCCGACAGGTACAATGAGCAGTTCTTC
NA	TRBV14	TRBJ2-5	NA	CASSLNRQTQYF	TGTGCCAGCAGCCTTAACCGGCAGACCCAGTACTTC
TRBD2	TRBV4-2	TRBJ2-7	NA	CASSQKVGSGSLSSYEQYF	TGTGCCAGCAGCCAAAAGGTTGGTAGCGGGAGTCTTAGCTCCTACGAGCAGTACTTC
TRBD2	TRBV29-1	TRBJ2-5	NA	CSVAPRLAGAVETQYF	TGCAGCGTTGCCCCGAGACTAGCGGGAGCTGTAGAGACCCAGTACTTC